The 7 T cell receptor beta chains below all came from one sample that was sequenced in a study of cytomegalovirus exposure and HLA in healthy donors. The study ran its PCR with 60 Vbeta and 13 Jbeta primers. Sequencing was performed with immunoSEQ multiplex PCR; in TCRdb, only in-frame clones are kept and a portion is missing. The table shows about 140,000 clones, with approximately 68% occurring only once. The sequencing sample was made of PBMCs. The receptors were sampled from a man aged 55 to 70 in good health and CMV-seronegative.

Concerning this clone: The junction differs from germline at one of its ends, possibly a read error. The chain combines TRBV7-7 with TRBJ2-1; TRBD2 matches 14 bases. The germline V gene encodes CDR1 SSHAT and CDR2 FNYEAQ (reference sequence). This CDR3 contains 16 residues. CDR3 sequence (DNA): TGTGCTAGCAGCTTACTGGGACTAGCGGGAGTCAATGAGCAGTTCTTC. It translates to CASSLLGLAGVNEQFF.

The J gene is TRBJ2-2, the V gene TRBV28; the D gene is possibly TRBD1 (5 bases). CDR3 length: 16 residues. Per germline, CDR1 MDHEN and CDR2 SYDVKM. Deletions cut 2 bases from V and 1 base from J, with 11 bases between. The CDR3 bases are TGTGCCAGCAGTTTACTCCGACAGCTGAACACCGGGGAGCTGTTTTTT. Translation: CASSLLRQLNTGELFF.

This chain links TRBV5-6 with TRBJ2-3; D ambiguous. Germline-derived CDR1 and CDR2 are SGHDT and YYEEEE. The V and J ends lost 3 bases and 3 bases respectively, with 11 bases between them. This CDR3 has 14 amino acids. CDR3: CASSSSGFTDTQYF. CDR3 nucleotides: TGTGCCAGCAGCTCTAGTGGTTTTACAGATACGCAGTATTTT.

The V call is TRBV19, the J call TRBJ2-7; 9 bases are a match to TRBD2. The germline V gene encodes CDR1 LNHDA and CDR2 SQIVND (reference sequence). The ends lost 9 bases at V and 3 bases at J; junction bases unmatched: 18. This CDR3 is built from 17 residues. CDR3 DNA: TGTGCCAGCGCGCACTCGCCGCTAGCGGGGAGATTCTACGAGCAGTACTTC. Protein: CASAHSPLAGRFYEQYF.

This chain connects TRBV6-1 to TRBJ1-5; D is unresolved. Trimming took 1 base from V and 7 from J, leaving 14 bases between them. Germline assignment: CDR1 MNHNS and CDR2 SASEGT. The CDR3 runs to 15 residues. CDR3 sequence: CASSEGILPRQPQHF. The CDR3 DNA sequence: TGTGCCAGCAGTGAAGGGATACTACCGAGGCAGCCCCAGCATTTT.

The V call is TRBV30, the J call TRBJ2-7; no definite D call. V shed 0 bases and J shed 4 bases, with 7 bases lying between them. The CDR3 runs 12 residues. Per the germline V gene, CDR1 is GTSNPN and CDR2 is SVGIG (reference sequence). This CDR3 is CAWSVGPYEQYF. The DNA for the CDR3 is TGTGCCTGGAGTGTTGGGCCGTACGAGCAGTACTTC. The entire variable domain, with the rest obtained from reference TRBV30 and TRBJ2-7, is as follows: SQTIHQWPATLVQPVGSPLSLECTVEGTSNPNLYWYRQAAGRGLQLLFYSVGIGQISSEVPQNLSASRPQDRQFILSSKKLLLSDSGFYLCAWSVGPYEQYFGPGTRLTVT.

The chain joins TRBV9 to TRBJ2-2; perhaps D is TRBD1 or TRBD2 (10 bases each). Trimming shortened V by 0 bases and J by 4 bases, and 25 bases separated the two germline ends. Germline V gives CDR1 SGDLS, CDR2 YYNGEE. This CDR3 comprises 20 residues. CDR3 sequence (DNA): TGTGCCAGCAGCGTAGCCCCCGGGACAGGGGCTAGCGGGGGCACCGGGGAGCTGTTTTTT. This codes for CASSVAPGTGASGGTGELFF.